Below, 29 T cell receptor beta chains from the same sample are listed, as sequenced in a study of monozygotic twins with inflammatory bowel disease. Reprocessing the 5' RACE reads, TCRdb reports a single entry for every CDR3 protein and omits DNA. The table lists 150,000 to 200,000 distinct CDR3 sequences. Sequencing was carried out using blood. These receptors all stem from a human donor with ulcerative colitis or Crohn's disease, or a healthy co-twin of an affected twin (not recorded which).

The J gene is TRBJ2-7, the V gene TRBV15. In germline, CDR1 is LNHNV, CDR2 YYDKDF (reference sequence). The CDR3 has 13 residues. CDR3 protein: CATSREVGYEQYF.

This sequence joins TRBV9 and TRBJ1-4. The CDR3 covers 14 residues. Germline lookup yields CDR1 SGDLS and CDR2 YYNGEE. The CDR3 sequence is CASSRAGSNEKLFF.

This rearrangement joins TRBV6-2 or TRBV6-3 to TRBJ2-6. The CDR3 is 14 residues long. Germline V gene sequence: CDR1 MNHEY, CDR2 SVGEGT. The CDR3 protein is CASSFLSGANVLTF.

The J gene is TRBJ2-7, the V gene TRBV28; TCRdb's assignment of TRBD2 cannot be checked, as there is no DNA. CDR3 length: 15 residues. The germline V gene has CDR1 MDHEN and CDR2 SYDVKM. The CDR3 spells CASSFGTGGSYEQYF. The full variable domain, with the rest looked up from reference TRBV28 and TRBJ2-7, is DVKVTQSSRYLVKRTGEKVFLECVQDMDHENMFWYRQDPGLGLRLIYFSYDVKMKEKGDIPEGYSVSREKKERFSLILESASTNQTSMYLCASSFGTGGSYEQYFGPGTRLTVT.

The CDR3 loop reads CASSPLQGDEQYF. J is TRBJ2-7 and V is TRBV18; TCRdb outputs TRBD1, but without DNA this stays unchecked. Germline loops: CDR1 KGHSH, CDR2 LQKENI. CDR3 length: 13 residues.

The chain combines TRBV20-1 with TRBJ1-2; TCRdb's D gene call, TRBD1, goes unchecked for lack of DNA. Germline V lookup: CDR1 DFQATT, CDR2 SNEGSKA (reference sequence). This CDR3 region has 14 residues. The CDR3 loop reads CSARDVGGAYGYTF.

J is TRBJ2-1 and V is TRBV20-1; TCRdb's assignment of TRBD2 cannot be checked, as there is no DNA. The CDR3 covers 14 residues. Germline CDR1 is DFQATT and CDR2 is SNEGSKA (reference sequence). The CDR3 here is CSAESGSGDNEQFF.

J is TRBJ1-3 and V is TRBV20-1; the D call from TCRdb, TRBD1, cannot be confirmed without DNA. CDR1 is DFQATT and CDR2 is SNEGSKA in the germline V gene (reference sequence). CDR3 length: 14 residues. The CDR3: CSAEATDRGNTIYF.

The CDR3 loop reads CASTTVPGRTYEQYF. V is TRBV28 and J is TRBJ2-7; TCRdb reports TRBD1, a call that lacks DNA to check it against. The germline CDR1 and CDR2 sequences are MDHEN and SYDVKM. The CDR3 consists of 15 residues.

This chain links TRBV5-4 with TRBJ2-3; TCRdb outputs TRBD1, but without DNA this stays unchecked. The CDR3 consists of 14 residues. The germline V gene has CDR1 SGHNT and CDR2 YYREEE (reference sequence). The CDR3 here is CASSNRGRVDTQYF.

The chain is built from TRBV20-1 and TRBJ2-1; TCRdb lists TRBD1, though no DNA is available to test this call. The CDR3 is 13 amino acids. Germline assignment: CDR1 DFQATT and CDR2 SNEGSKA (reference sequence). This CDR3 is CSATGQGWNEQFF.

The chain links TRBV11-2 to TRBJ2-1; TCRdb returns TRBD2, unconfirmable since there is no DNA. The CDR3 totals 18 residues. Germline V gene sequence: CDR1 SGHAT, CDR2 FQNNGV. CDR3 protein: CASSRLGISGVGINEQFF.

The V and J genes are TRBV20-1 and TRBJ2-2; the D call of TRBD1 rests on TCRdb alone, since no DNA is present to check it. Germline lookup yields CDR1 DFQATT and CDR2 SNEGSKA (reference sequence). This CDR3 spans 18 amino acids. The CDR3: CSARKLGTGGRGTGELFF.

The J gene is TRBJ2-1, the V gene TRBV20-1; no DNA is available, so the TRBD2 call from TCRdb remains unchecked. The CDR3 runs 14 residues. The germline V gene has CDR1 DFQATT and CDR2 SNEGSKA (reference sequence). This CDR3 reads CSTAPGLDRDEQFF.

CDR3 residues: CASSPPTSGIRYEQYF. The chain employs TRBV7-2 and TRBJ2-7; with no DNA, the TCRdb D assignment of TRBD2 cannot be verified. CDR1 SGHTA and CDR2 FQGNSA come from the germline V gene. The CDR3 has 16 amino acids.

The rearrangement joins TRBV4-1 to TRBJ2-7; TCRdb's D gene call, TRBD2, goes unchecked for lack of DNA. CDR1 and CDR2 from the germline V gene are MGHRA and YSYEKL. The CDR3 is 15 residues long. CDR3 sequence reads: CASSQLGTSGGEQYF.

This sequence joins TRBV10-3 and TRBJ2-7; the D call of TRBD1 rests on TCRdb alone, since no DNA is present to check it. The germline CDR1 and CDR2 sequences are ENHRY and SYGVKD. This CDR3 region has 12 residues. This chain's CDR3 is CAIRAPQGEQYF.

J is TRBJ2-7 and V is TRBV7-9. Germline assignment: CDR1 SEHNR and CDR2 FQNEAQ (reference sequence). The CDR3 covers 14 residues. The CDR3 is CASSLDSASYEQYF.

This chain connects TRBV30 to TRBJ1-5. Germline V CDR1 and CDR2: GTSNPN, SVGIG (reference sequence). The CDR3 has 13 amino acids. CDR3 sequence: CAWSGGGNQPQHF.

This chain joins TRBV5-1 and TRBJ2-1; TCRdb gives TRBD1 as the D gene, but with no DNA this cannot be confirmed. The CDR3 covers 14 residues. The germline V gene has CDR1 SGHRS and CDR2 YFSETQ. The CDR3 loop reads CATAEGGRYNEQFF.

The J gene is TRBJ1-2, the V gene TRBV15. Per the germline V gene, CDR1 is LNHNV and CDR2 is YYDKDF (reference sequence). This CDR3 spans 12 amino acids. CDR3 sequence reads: CATSRDSYGYTF.

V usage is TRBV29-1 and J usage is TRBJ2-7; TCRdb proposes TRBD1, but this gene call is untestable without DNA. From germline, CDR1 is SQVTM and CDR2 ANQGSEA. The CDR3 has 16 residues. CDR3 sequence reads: CSVEDPRLGGAYEQYF.

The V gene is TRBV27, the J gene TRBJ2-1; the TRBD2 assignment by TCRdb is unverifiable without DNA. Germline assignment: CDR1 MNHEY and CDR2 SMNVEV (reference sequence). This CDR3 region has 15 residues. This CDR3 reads CASSSPAGSYNEQFF.

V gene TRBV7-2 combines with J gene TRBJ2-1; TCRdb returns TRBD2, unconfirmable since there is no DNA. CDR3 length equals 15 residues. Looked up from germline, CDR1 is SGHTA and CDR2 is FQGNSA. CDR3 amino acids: CASSLGAGGPWEQFF. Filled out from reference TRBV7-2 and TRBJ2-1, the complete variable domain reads GAGVSQSPSNKVTEKGKDVELRCDPISGHTALYWYRQSLGQGLEFLIYFQGNSAPDKSGLPSDRFSAERTGGSVSTLTIQRTQQEDSAVYLCASSLGAGGPWEQFFGPGTRLTVL.

CDR3 sequence reads: CSASRGARTEAFF. The chain has TRBV20-1 and TRBJ1-1; TCRdb's D call of TRBD1 is untestable without DNA. CDR3 length equals 13 residues. Germline CDR1 reads DFQATT; CDR2 reads SNEGSKA (reference sequence).

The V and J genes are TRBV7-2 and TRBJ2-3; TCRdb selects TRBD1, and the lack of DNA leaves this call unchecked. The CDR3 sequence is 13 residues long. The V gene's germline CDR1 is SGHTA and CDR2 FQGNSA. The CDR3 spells CASDSGGIDTQYF.

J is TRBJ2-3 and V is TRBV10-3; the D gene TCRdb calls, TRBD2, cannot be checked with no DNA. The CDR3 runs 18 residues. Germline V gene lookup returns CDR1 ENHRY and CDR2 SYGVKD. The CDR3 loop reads CAIRFLPLAGDSTDTQYF.

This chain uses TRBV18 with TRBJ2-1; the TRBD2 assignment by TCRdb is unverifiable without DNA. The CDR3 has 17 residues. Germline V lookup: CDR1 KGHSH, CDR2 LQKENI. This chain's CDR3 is CASSPFLSGSSYNEQFF.

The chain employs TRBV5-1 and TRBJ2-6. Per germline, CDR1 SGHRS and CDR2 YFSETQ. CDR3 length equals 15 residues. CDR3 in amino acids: CASSLTPTGANVLTF.